This paragraph reports one TCR beta chain. The antigen is unknown. This entry is derived from a study of blood T cells in healthy people across ages. Findings of the study overall: Long-lived donors exceeded aged donors in naive CD4+ cells and diversity.

Germline loops: CDR1 SGHTA, CDR2 FQGNSA. The CDR3 runs to 15 residues. Unmatched junction bases numbered 7, after V lost 2 bases and J lost 3 bases. Alongside a J-beta primer mix, a sample-barcoded 5' primer served in a second PCR lasting about 7 to 12 cycles. TCRdb recomputed calls from the 5' RACE reads with MiXCR, one row per CDR3 protein. The repertoire includes 800,000 or so distinct CDR3 sequences, approximately 59% of them detected once, and 25% to 35% sits in the top ten. The chain links TRBV7-2 to TRBJ2-7, with 7 bases identical to TRBD2. The sample was blood. The TCR was taken from a man in his thirties or forties in good health. The CDR3 spells CASSLSGGRGYEQYF. The CDR3, as DNA: TGTGCCAGCAGCTTAAGTGGAGGGAGGGGCTACGAGCAGTACTTC.